A single sample gave rise to the 23 T cell receptor beta chains below, sequenced in a study of Ad26.COV2.S vaccination and SARS-CoV-2 variants. TCRdb keeps only in-frame clones here, not all; method: immunoSEQ multiplex PCR. The table shows 350,000 to 500,000 clones, with roughly 89% occurring only once. Documented treatment: around 19 received Ad26.COV2.S at low or high dose, single or two shots; 5 received placebo; per-sample allocation not given. Following the first vaccine or placebo injection, samples were taken on day 63. The sample here was peripheral blood, taken in a trial of Ad26.COV2.S vaccine versus placebo. Source of these receptors: a person aged 18 to 65 who received the Ad26.COV2.S COVID-19 vaccine or a placebo.

The V and J genes are TRBV30 and TRBJ2-1; D perhaps matches TRBD2 (6 bases). The CDR3 is made up of 14 amino acids. V dropped 0 bases and J dropped 5 bases, with 11 bases sitting between them. The germline gives CDR1 GTSNPN, CDR2 SVGIG (reference sequence). CDR3 DNA: TGTGCCTGGAGTGTACTGACTAGTGACAATGAGCAGTTCTTC. Its translation: CAWSVLTSDNEQFF.

The CDR3 DNA reads as TGTGCCAGCAGCTTGCGGGAGGGCCCCGGGGAGCTGTTTTTT. This codes for CASSLREGPGELFF. V and J are TRBV7-8 and TRBJ2-2; 9 bases agree with TRBD2. Germline V CDR1 and CDR2: SGHVS, FQNEAQ. The length of the CDR3 is 14 residues. J gave up 6 bases and V 3 bases, and 2 bases lay outside the gene matches.

The count of this clone is one. J is TRBJ2-5 and V is TRBV5-1; 7 nucleotides align to TRBD1. Trimming cost V 4 bases and J 5 bases; bases outside gene matches: 17. Germline-derived CDR1 and CDR2 are SGHRS and YFSETQ. CDR3 length equals 17 residues. In nucleotides, the CDR3 is TGCGCCAGCAGCAACCTGGACAGGCCTTCACCTCTGGAGACCCAGTACTTC. Translation: CASSNLDRPSPLETQYF.

The CDR3: CASSFGRQETQYF. CDR3 in DNA: TGTGCCAGCAGCTTTGGCCGTCAAGAGACCCAGTACTTC. The chain combines TRBV7-2 with TRBJ2-5; no clear D gene. There are 13 residues in the CDR3. Germline V gene sequence: CDR1 SGHTA, CDR2 FQGNSA. V was shortened by 3 bases and J by 2 bases, with 7 bases between the two germline ends.

This chain links TRBV4-1 with TRBJ1-5, with D perhaps matching TRBD1 (5 bases). The germline V and J ends were trimmed by 0 bases and 4 bases, with 13 bases remaining between them. Per the germline V gene, CDR1 is MGHRA and CDR2 is YSYEKL. The CDR3 is 16 residues long. The CDR3 protein is CASSQDASGDNQPQHF. For the CDR3, the DNA is TGCGCCAGCAGCCAAGATGCTTCGGGGGATAATCAGCCCCAGCATTTT.

The chain uses TRBV9 and TRBJ2-3; TRBD2 aligns across 7 bases. From germline, CDR1 is SGDLS and CDR2 YYNGEE. This CDR3 spans 16 amino acids. V was pared by 4 bases and J by 2 bases, with 10 bases of the junction left unmatched. The CDR3 DNA follows: TGTGCCAGCAGCCCCCACGGTGGGGGGGACACAGATACGCAGTATTTT. This translates into CASSPHGGGDTDTQYF.

This clone has a single count. The chain joins TRBV15 to TRBJ1-3; D possibly corresponds to TRBD1 (5 bases). Trimming removed 0 bases from V and 5 bases from J, with 14 bases in between. From germline, CDR1 is LNHNV and CDR2 YYDKDF (reference sequence). The CDR3 runs to 16 residues. The CDR3 DNA reads as TGTGCCACCAGCAGAGAATCCGGGGGGATACGAAACACCATATATTTT. This gives the protein CATSRESGGIRNTIYF.

This clone turned up a few times. Here the CDR3 reads CASSLVGQGKGTF. The CDR3 coding sequence is TGTGCCAGCAGCTTAGTAGGACAGGGAAAAGGCACCTTC. The J gene is TRBJ1-2, the V gene TRBV11-2; 8 nucleotides agree with TRBD1. CDR3 length: 13 amino acids. J lost 13 bases, V lost 1 base, and 8 bases had no gene match. Germline values: CDR1 SGHAT, CDR2 FQNNGV.

CDR3 nucleotide sequence: TGCAGCGTAGATCTGACAGGGATGAACACTGAAGCTTTCTTT. Its translation is CSVDLTGMNTEAFF. V gene TRBV29-1 combines with J gene TRBJ1-1; the match to TRBD1 covers 7 bases. V shed 6 bases, J shed 0 bases, and the junction held 7 bases outside the gene matches. Looked up from germline, CDR1 is SQVTM and CDR2 is ANQGSEA. This CDR3 contains 14 residues.

This chain uses TRBV6-6 with TRBJ2-1; 9 bases agree with TRBD2. CDR3 length: 14 residues. J lost 8 bases, V lost 11 bases, and 13 bases had no gene match. In germline, CDR1 is MNHNY, CDR2 SVGAGI (reference sequence). CDR3 nucleotide sequence: TGTGCCGCCAGAGTCGCGGGAGGGGTGGATGAGCAGTTCTTC. Amino acids: CAARVAGGVDEQFF.

The genes are TRBV29-1 and TRBJ2-3, with D possibly TRBD1 on 5 matching bases. This CDR3 has 13 amino acids. V was clipped by 5 bases and J by 6 bases, with 15 bases between them. Germline CDR1 is SQVTM and CDR2 is ANQGSEA. The CDR3 protein is CSVSYGKGDTQYF. CDR3 bases: TGCAGCGTTTCGTATGGGAAGGGGGATACGCAGTATTTT.

The chain is built from TRBV18 and TRBJ2-7; weak D call: TRBD2 (7 bases). V gave up 6 bases and J gave up 5 bases, with 20 bases separating them. The CDR3 length is 15 residues. Germline lookup yields CDR1 KGHSH and CDR2 LQKENI. The DNA of the CDR3 is TGTGCCAGCTCCCGCCCGGGGGGCCGGGGGGACGAGCAGTACTTC. Translated: CASSRPGGRGDEQYF.

The chain's CDR3 is CASSFNPRNNEQFF. CDR3 DNA sequence: TGTGCCAGCAGTTTTAACCCCCGTAACAATGAGCAGTTCTTC. The chain combines TRBV6-2 or TRBV6-3 with TRBJ2-1; D remains unclear. CDR1 is MNHEY, CDR2 SVGEGT, per germline. The V and J ends lost 4 bases and 5 bases respectively, with 12 bases between them. The CDR3 length is 14 residues.

The CDR3 region is CASSLMLSGDHIQYF. In DNA, the CDR3 is TGTGCCAGCAGCTTAATGCTCAGCGGGGATCACATTCAGTACTTC. The chain recombines TRBV7-9 with TRBJ2-4; 7 nucleotides match TRBD2. Looked up from germline, CDR1 is SEHNR and CDR2 is FQNEAQ (reference sequence). V shed 2 bases, J shed 8 bases, and the junction held 9 bases outside the gene matches. The CDR3 contains 15 residues.

The rearrangement links TRBV9 to TRBJ1-2; weak D call: TRBD1 (5 bases). CDR3 length: 13 residues. Germline V gene sequence: CDR1 SGDLS, CDR2 YYNGEE. Trimming pared 3 bases from V and 6 bases from J, leaving 12 bases between. The CDR3 nucleotides read TGTGCCAGCAGCGCCGATGGGGGGAATGGCTACACCTTC. Translating it yields CASSADGGNGYTF.

The genes are TRBV24-1 and TRBJ2-1, with D tentatively TRBD1 (6 bases). CDR1 and CDR2 from the germline V gene are KGHDR and SFDVKD. Trimming removed 1 base at V and 5 bases at J, with 14 bases between. The CDR3 has 16 amino acids. This chain's CDR3 is CATSDFRSGDNNEQFF. The CDR3 DNA is TGTGCCACCAGTGATTTCCGCTCCGGGGACAACAATGAGCAGTTCTTC.

The V and J genes are TRBV5-1 and TRBJ2-3; D is perhaps TRBD1 (5 bases). Deletions cut 6 bases from V and 2 bases from J, with 19 bases between. The CDR3 is 16 residues long. The germline CDR1 and CDR2 sequences are SGHRS and YFSETQ. The CDR3 nucleotides are TGCGCCAGCACCCCGTGGGGCGACAGTTACACAGATACGCAGTATTTT. Translation: CASTPWGDSYTDTQYF. Full variable domain (rest looked up from reference TRBV5-1 and TRBJ2-3): KAGVTQTPRYLIKTRGQQVTLSCSPISGHRSVSWYQQTPGQGLQFLFEYFSETQRNKGNFPGRFSGRQFSNSRSEMNVSTLELGDSALYLCASTPWGDSYTDTQYFGPGTRLTVL.

The sample holds a few counts of this clone. The rearrangement uses TRBV19 and TRBJ2-1; the D gene is possibly TRBD2 (6 bases). Germline V gene sequence: CDR1 LNHDA, CDR2 SQIVND (reference sequence). This CDR3 is 16 amino acids long. Trimming removed 5 bases at V and 7 bases at J, with 21 bases between. Written as DNA, the CDR3 is TGTGCCAGTAGTTCCCCAGGAGGGACGAGGGAAAATGAGCAGTTCTTC. Its translation is CASSSPGGTRENEQFF.

The rearrangement links TRBV3-1 (or the pseudogene TRBV3-2) to TRBJ2-1; D is uncertain. The V end lost 4 bases, the J end lost 8 bases, and 15 bases lay between the germline ends. The CDR3 contains 14 residues. The germline V gene encodes CDR1 LGHDT and CDR2 YNNKEL (reference sequence). CDR3 amino acids: CASSRARKIYEQFF. CDR3 coding DNA: TGTGCCAGCAGCCGAGCACGCAAGATCTATGAGCAGTTCTTC.

This chain joins TRBV7-2 and TRBJ2-5, with unresolved D. This CDR3 comprises 13 residues. V was trimmed by 0 bases and J by 4 bases, leaving 6 bases between them. Germline CDR1 SGHTA, CDR2 FQGNSA. The CDR3 reads CASSLAVAETQYF. CDR3 nucleotide sequence: TGTGCCAGCAGCTTAGCCGTGGCAGAGACCCAGTACTTC.

The chain carries TRBV5-1 and TRBJ1-3; the match to TRBD1 covers 9 bases. Germline CDR1 is SGHRS and CDR2 is YFSETQ. This CDR3 has 17 residues. The J segment lost 4 bases and the V segment lost 0 bases, leaving 8 bases of the junction unmatched. CDR3 sequence (DNA): TGCGCCAGCAGCTTGGTCCCCGGGACAGGGCTAGGAAACACCATATATTTT. It translates to CASSLVPGTGLGNTIYF.

CDR3 nucleotide sequence: TGTGCCAGCAGTGAAGCGCGACGGGGGTCCTACGAGCAGTACTTC. It codes for CASSEARRGSYEQYF. The chain links TRBV2 to TRBJ2-7; D is possibly TRBD2 (6 bases). Germline V gives CDR1 SNHLY, CDR2 FYNNEI. The ends were cut back, 0 bases at V and 1 base at J, with 10 bases in the middle. The CDR3 is 15 residues long. The full variable domain, in which reference TRBV2 and TRBJ2-7 provide the parts outside the CDR3, is EPEVTQTPSHQVTQMGQEVILRCVPISNHLYFYWYRQILGQKVEFLVSFYNNEISEKSEIFDDQFSVERPDGSNFTLKIRSTKLEDSAMYFCASSEARRGSYEQYFGPGTRLTVT.

This sequence joins TRBV5-1 and TRBJ2-2; TRBD2 is a possible D gene (5 bases). The CDR3 runs 14 residues. CDR1 is SGHRS, CDR2 YFSETQ, per germline. V was cut by 6 bases and J by 7 bases, with 16 bases left in between. This CDR3 reads CASIDPGEYGELFF. DNA for the CDR3: TGCGCCAGCATCGATCCCGGGGAGTACGGGGAGCTGTTTTTT.